The entry below describes one TCR beta chain. This record belongs to a study of tumour-infiltrating T cells in Burkitt lymphoma. For the study at large: Overall and progression-free survival were predicted by productive clonality.

The ends lost 3 bases at V and 8 bases at J; junction bases unmatched: 10. Germline V gene lookup returns CDR1 SGHNT and CDR2 YYREEE (reference sequence). CDR3 length: 15 amino acids. Sequencing used immunoSEQ multiplex PCR; TCRdb keeps in-frame clones, though not all of them. Seen here are approximately 4,000 clones, 16% observed once, and the top ten hold roughly 13%. The sample was tumor tissue. The chain is built from TRBV5-4 and TRBJ2-1; 8 nucleotides line up with TRBD1. The TCR sequence derives from a human donor with diffuse large B-cell lymphoma. Some clones in this sample may be carry-over from other donors' samples. The CDR3 loop is CASSYGQGGIDEQFF. The CDR3 DNA sequence: TGTGCCAGCAGCTATGGACAGGGAGGCATAGATGAGCAGTTCTTC.